The 23 T cell receptor beta chains below come from one sample, sequenced in a study of blood T cells in healthy people across ages (dated by TCRdb to about 2015). Receptors were amplified or captured by 5' RACE. Sequenced using an Illumina HiSeq 2500. The second PCR ran for roughly 7 to 12 cycles and used a J-beta primer mix along with a sample-barcoded 5' primer. The public sequencing data were trimmed at Q25 with fastp and processed into clonotypes with MiXCR by TCRdb, which kept only in-frame beta chains. Rows are unified per CDR3 protein, each entry keeping the most common DNA and genes. In this sample the table shows 600,000 to 1,000,000 distinct CDR3 sequences, roughly 50% of which occur a single time. The ten biggest clones cover about 20% of the sample. The sequencing input was blood. Receptors originate from a young man in good health.

The chain links TRBV6-4 to TRBJ2-2, with D perhaps matching TRBD1 or TRBD2 (5 bases each). V was pared by 8 bases and J by 2 bases, with 18 bases between. Germline lookup yields CDR1 MRHNA and CDR2 SNTAGT. This CDR3 is 16 amino acids long. The CDR3 is CASDHRDRSNTGELFF. CDR3 coding DNA: TGTGCCAGCGATCACCGGGACCGGTCTAACACCGGGGAGCTGTTTTTT.

This chain's CDR3 is CASSIQGFDEQFF. In nucleotides, the CDR3 is TGTGCCAGCAGCATCCAGGGGTTCGATGAGCAGTTCTTC. This sequence joins TRBV11-2 and TRBJ2-1; the D gene is possibly TRBD1 (6 bases). This CDR3 has 13 residues. The germline V gene encodes CDR1 SGHAT and CDR2 FQNNGV. V was pared by 5 bases and J by 8 bases, with 13 bases between.

This clonotype was observed once. The chain has TRBV27 and TRBJ2-5; possible D gene TRBD2, 6 bases. Matching the DNA end better, TRBJ2-7 makes the J call doubtful. CDR3 length equals 16 residues. Per germline, CDR1 MNHEY and CDR2 SMNVEV (reference sequence). The CDR3 bases are TGTGCCAGCAGTTTTGGGAGGCTTTCGGGGCTGTACGAGCAGTACTTC. As protein: CASSFGRLSGLYEQYF.

The rearrangement uses TRBV6-6 and TRBJ2-3; the D gene is possibly TRBD2 (6 bases). Per the germline V gene, CDR1 is MNHNY and CDR2 is SVGAGI (reference sequence). This CDR3 contains 17 residues. V was shortened by 0 bases and J by 2 bases, with 15 bases between the two germline ends. DNA for the CDR3: TGTGCCAGCAGTTACTCGCGGGCGGGGATCCACACAGATACGCAGTATTTT. This encodes CASSYSRAGIHTDTQYF.

This chain connects TRBV20-1 to TRBJ2-1, with 10 bases that match TRBD2. Germline CDR1 reads DFQATT; CDR2 reads SNEGSKA (reference sequence). The V segment lost 0 bases and the J segment 8 bases; nucleotides outside the gene matches: 10. This CDR3 has 16 residues. Written as DNA, the CDR3 is TGCAGTGCTAGAGATCGGGCTAGCGGGAGTGTCCATGAGCAGTTCTTC. The encoded protein is CSARDRASGSVHEQFF.

V usage is TRBV27 and J usage is TRBJ1-6; D is possibly TRBD1 (5 bases). The CDR3 extends over 17 amino acids. Trimming took 3 bases from V and 3 from J, leaving 15 bases between them. CDR1 and CDR2 from the germline V gene are MNHEY and SMNVEV (reference sequence). In DNA form, the CDR3 reads TGTGCCAGCAGTTTGGGCGGAAGGGGCTTCTATAATTCACCCCTCCACTTT. Translating gives CASSLGGRGFYNSPLHF.

Many counts were recorded for this clonotype. V and J are TRBV20-1 and TRBJ2-7; D might be TRBD1 (6 bases). Germline-derived CDR1 and CDR2 are DFQATT and SNEGSKA (reference sequence). The CDR3 is made up of 14 amino acids. The V end was cut by 0 bases, the J end by 6 bases, with 15 bases between. The CDR3 is CSARDATGSGEQYF. In DNA, the CDR3 is TGCAGTGCTAGAGACGCGACAGGTTCTGGCGAGCAGTACTTC.

This clonotype was recorded a few times. V and J are TRBV9 and TRBJ1-2; 9 nucleotides match TRBD1. Germline values: CDR1 SGDLS, CDR2 YYNGEE. The length of the CDR3 is 15 residues. V shed 4 bases, J shed 5 bases, and the junction held 9 bases outside the gene matches. As DNA, the CDR3 is TGTGCCAGCAGCTACCGGGACAGGGAGAAATATGGCTACACCTTC. This codes for CASSYRDREKYGYTF.

V and J are TRBV7-8 and TRBJ1-2, with D perhaps matching TRBD1 (6 bases). The ends were cut back, 6 bases at V and 5 bases at J, with 25 bases in the middle. The CDR3 is 17 residues long. The germline CDR1 and CDR2 sequences are SGHVS and FQNEAQ. The CDR3 spells CASSTGTTGPRGYGYTF. In DNA, the CDR3 is TGTGCCAGCAGTACCGGGACGACTGGCCCCAGGGGATATGGCTACACCTTC.

The rearrangement uses TRBV20-1 and TRBJ2-7, with 8 bases that match TRBD2. This CDR3 region has 13 residues. CDR1 DFQATT and CDR2 SNEGSKA come from the germline V gene (reference sequence). The CDR3 sequence is CSAKGTRAYEQYF. CDR3 bases: TGCAGCGCAAAAGGGACTAGAGCCTACGAGCAGTACTTC.

This clonotype showed up just a few times. The CDR3, as DNA: TGTGCCAGCAGTTGGAGCTCTCAAGAGACCCAGTACTTC. This gives the protein CASSWSSQETQYF. The rearrangement uses TRBV6-6 and TRBJ2-5; D ambiguous. Per germline, CDR1 MNHNY and CDR2 SVGAGI (reference sequence). The CDR3 has 13 residues. V lost 4 bases to trimming and J lost 2 bases, with 8 bases between them.

This clonotype was counted between two and nine times. The J gene is TRBJ2-1, the V gene TRBV5-1, with unresolved D. Germline CDR1 and CDR2: SGHRS and YFSETQ. The CDR3 sequence is 11 residues long. V lost 1 base to trimming and J lost 10 bases, with 6 bases between them. The DNA for the CDR3 is TGCGCCAGCAGCTTGTCGTCAGAGCAGTTCTTC. Its translation: CASSLSSEQFF. Full variable domain (outside the CDR3, taken from reference TRBV5-1 and TRBJ2-1): KAGVTQTPRYLIKTRGQQVTLSCSPISGHRSVSWYQQTPGQGLQFLFEYFSETQRNKGNFPGRFSGRQFSNSRSEMNVSTLELGDSALYLCASSLSSEQFFGPGTRLTVL.

The CDR3 reads CASSPSREQPQHF. CDR3 nucleotide sequence: TGTGCCAGCAGCCCCAGCAGGGAACAGCCCCAGCATTTT. V usage is TRBV7-2 and J usage is TRBJ1-5; the D gene is possibly TRBD1 (5 bases). Germline-derived CDR1 and CDR2 are SGHTA and FQGNSA. Trimming cost V 5 bases and J 7 bases, with 12 bases left between them. This CDR3 is 13 amino acids long.

The chain is built from TRBV20-1 and TRBJ2-1; 12 nucleotides align to TRBD2. Losses at the gene ends were 0 bases for V and 7 bases for J; bases not matched to a gene: 16. In germline, CDR1 is DFQATT, CDR2 SNEGSKA (reference sequence). This CDR3 region has 19 residues. The CDR3 loop is CSARDSSPTMTSGGNEQFF. In DNA, the CDR3 is TGCAGTGCTAGAGATTCTTCACCTACAATGACTAGCGGGGGTAATGAGCAGTTCTTC.

The rearrangement uses TRBV11-2 and TRBJ1-6; no reliable D call. The V gene's germline CDR1 is SGHAT and CDR2 FQNNGV. V lost 2 bases and J 10 bases, leaving 18 bases between the germline ends. The CDR3 is made up of 16 amino acids. The CDR3 DNA reads TGTGCCAGCAGCTTATTGTCGGCGAATAGCCGATCACCCCTCCACTTT. It encodes CASSLLSANSRSPLHF.

The chain combines TRBV21-1 with TRBJ2-1; no check of the table's D call, TRBD2, against the DNA was made. TRBV21-1 counts as a pseudogene. CDR3 length: 20 amino acids. The CDR3 DNA reads TGTGCCAGCAGCAAGCAGGGGACTAGCGGGAGAGGCGGGAAATACAATGAGCAGTTCTTC. It codes for CASSKQGTSGRGGKYNEQFF.

A word on this clonotype: With a much larger clone just one base away, this may be a read error. This sequence joins TRBV29-1 and TRBJ1-5; D is unclear. The CDR3 contains 10 residues. CDR1 is SQVTM and CDR2 is ANQGSEA in the germline V gene. V was shortened by 7 bases and J by 5 bases, with 6 bases between the two germline ends. The CDR3 region has the DNA TGCAGCGCTGACTATCAGCCCCAGCATTTT. This gives the protein CSADYQPQHF.

As for this clonotype: Sequence at one end of the junction differs from germline and may be a read error. V gene TRBV6-5 combines with J gene TRBJ2-1; D is uncertain. Germline V lookup: CDR1 MNHEY, CDR2 SVGAGI. This CDR3 is built from 13 residues. The CDR3 DNA sequence: TGCGCCAGCAGTTACGACGAGAACTTATTGCAGTTCTTC. Translated: CASSYDENLLQFF.

In this sample, this clonotype turned up a few times. This sequence joins TRBV6-5 and TRBJ2-4; 9 positions agree with TRBD2. The end of the DNA fits TRBJ2-7 better, so the J call may be wrong. The CDR3 is 17 residues long. Germline-derived CDR1 and CDR2 are MNHEY and SVGAGI. For the CDR3, the DNA is TGTGCCAGCAGTTACGGCCGATCAAGCGGGGGGCAATACGAGCAGTACTTC. Protein product: CASSYGRSSGGQYEQYF.

The chain combines TRBV7-2 with TRBJ2-5, with D unclear. Deletions cut 3 bases from V and 5 bases from J, with 13 bases between. This CDR3 comprises 14 residues. Germline CDR1 SGHTA, CDR2 FQGNSA. This CDR3 is CASSFEIRSETQYF. The CDR3 DNA sequence: TGTGCCAGCAGCTTCGAGATCAGGTCTGAGACCCAGTACTTC.

The V gene is TRBV5-1, the J gene TRBJ2-1, with 11 nucleotides matching TRBD1. Germline V gene sequence: CDR1 SGHRS, CDR2 YFSETQ. With V trimmed by 1 base and J by 5 bases, 2 bases remained unmatched. The CDR3 covers 15 residues. CDR3 loop: CASSLRDRGNNEQFF. CDR3 DNA: TGCGCCAGCAGCTTGAGGGACAGGGGGAACAATGAGCAGTTCTTC.

This clonotype was seen more than once but under ten times. The J gene is TRBJ2-7, the V gene TRBV27, with D perhaps TRBD2 (5 bases). Germline V gene lookup returns CDR1 MNHEY and CDR2 SMNVEV (reference sequence). CDR3 length equals 15 residues. Trimming removed 6 bases from V and 3 bases from J, with 18 bases in between. The CDR3 is CASSSLSGGSYEQYF. The CDR3 nucleotides are TGTGCCAGCAGCTCCTTAAGCGGAGGAAGCTACGAGCAGTACTTC.

The chain uses TRBV6-5 and TRBJ2-1; 8 bases line up with TRBD1. Per germline, CDR1 MNHEY and CDR2 SVGAGI. This CDR3 region has 15 residues. V lost 5 bases and J lost 6; bases outside the gene matches: 9. The CDR3 is CASSKRTGSGNEQFF. Here the CDR3 DNA reads TGTGCCAGCAGTAAACGGACAGGGTCTGGCAATGAGCAGTTCTTC.